The sequence of this T cell receptor (beta chain) was determined in a study of T cell changes during pregnancy in multiple sclerosis. Trimming took off 6 bases at V and 5 bases at J, with 13 bases between the two ends. The CDR3 contains 13 residues. CDR1 and CDR2 from the germline V gene are LNHDA and SQIVND (reference sequence). This table comes from immunoSEQ multiplex PCR, and its TCRdb copy is limited to in-frame clones, with some not included. This sample has more than 100,000 clones; roughly 93% occur once, and the top ten carry around 0.92%. The receptor's source is a female donor with multiple sclerosis, enrolled in a pregnancy study. The rearrangement links TRBV19 to TRBJ1-2; possibly TRBD1 for D (6 bases). Here the sequenced sample was peripheral blood, taken after pregnancy. The CDR3: CASREQGKYGYTF. CDR3 nucleotides: TGTGCCAGTAGAGAACAGGGAAAATATGGCTACACCTTC.